This T cell receptor (beta chain) emerged from a study of T cell repertoires in cytomegalovirus infection (dated by TCRdb to between 2018 and 2021). Study-level background: The HLA type of each donor mattered for the analysis, because public TCR beta signatures pointed to carriage of CMV infection along with the matching HLA type.

Sequenced using an Illumina HiSeq 1500. The public sequencing data were trimmed at Q25 with fastp and processed into clonotypes with MiXCR by TCRdb, which kept only in-frame beta chains. Rows with one shared CDR3 protein collapse into an entry with the most common genes and DNA. The sample records tens of thousands of distinct CDR3 sequences, roughly 32% of which are singletons. The top ten constitute 65% to 80% of the sample. Study-level results and caveats: Carriers of CMV infection plus the relevant HLA type were discriminated by the cumulative frequency of public TCR beta family members in the study cohort and in an independent roughly 370-donor cohort. The ex vivo response was dominated by HLA-C-restricted CMV-specific TCR beta clonotypes, which also provided the single most frequent clonotype in two of eight donors.

V lost 7 bases and J lost 4 bases; the stretch between them is 16 bases long. CDR1 MNHEY and CDR2 SVGAGI are derived from the germline V gene. The CDR3 spans 14 residues, from the cysteine through the phenylalanine. Only CDR3 DNA is held: 42 bases, read in frame from base 1. This clonotype appeared a few times. Its cognate antigen has yet to be identified. The input lacks base qualities; no much larger clone sits a single base away. Source material: PBMCs, sequenced either directly or after in vitro stimulation (not recorded which). The chain is encoded by TRBV6-5 joined to TRBJ1-2, with no reliable assignment of the D segment. The receptor was isolated from a human donor in good health (CMV status not recorded). Some clones in this sample may be carry-over from other donors' samples. CDR3 region: CASTERQSGYGYTF. The nucleotides are TGTGCCAGCACCGAGAGACAATCGGGCTATGGCTACACCTTC.